This T cell receptor (beta chain) was sequenced for a study of OX40 agonist ivuxolimab in advanced cancers. Overall study: Ivuxolimab, an antibody that agonizes OX40 (CD134), was administered to the patients. Under the entry rules, prior anti-PD-1, anti-PD-L1 or anti-CTLA-4 therapy was allowed, and approximately 40% had some.

Germline V gene data show CDR1 as SNHLY and CDR2 as FYNNEI. Trimming removed 6 bases from V and 7 bases from J; junction bases left unmatched: 8. The length of the CDR3 is 15 residues. General study results and limits: CD8+ T cells were the subset that, on average, had more expanded clones than CD4+. Partly responding patients at 0.1-3.0 mg/kg showed some of the smallest clonal expansion.

The repertoire was sequenced with immunoSEQ multiplex PCR; TCRdb's copy has only in-frame clones and lacks some. Found here are about 20,000 clones, just over 90% of them singletons; the top ten hold around 56%. This clone has just a few counts. What it binds is unknown. This specimen consisted of CD4+ or CD8+ T cells sorted from blood, obtained in a trial of the OX40 agonist ivuxolimab. The V call is TRBV2, the J call TRBJ2-2; 10 bases fit TRBD1. The sequence came from an adult with an advanced solid tumor such as melanoma, head and neck, liver or kidney cancer. This CDR3 is CASSKSRTGGGELFF. CDR3 nucleotides: TGTGCCAGCAGCAAATCCCGGACAGGGGGCGGGGAGCTGTTTTTT.